Below, one T cell receptor beta chain is given with its context. Its target is unknown. Both 60 Vbeta primers and 13 Jbeta primers went into the PCR. Profiling relied on immunoSEQ multiplex PCR, and the TCRdb table lists in-frame clones only, not all of them. The sample consists of around 100,000 clones, about three quarters of them appearing once. This CDR3 is 11 amino acids long. CDR1 is DFQATT and CDR2 is SNEGSKA in the germline V gene (reference sequence). Germline trimming cut 8 bases from V and 2 bases from J; bases unmatched to any gene: 2. The sample belongs to a study of cytomegalovirus exposure and HLA in healthy donors. Study-level points and caveats: Most sequenced TCRs were rare (though some public TCRs occurred in many donors).

Source material: PBMCs. The origin of this receptor is a male donor in good health and CMV-seropositive. The chain combines TRBV20-1 with TRBJ1-1; the match to TRBD1 covers 7 bases. The CDR3 here is CSPGGNTEAFF. As DNA, the CDR3 is TGCAGTCCAGGGGGTAACACTGAAGCTTTCTTT.